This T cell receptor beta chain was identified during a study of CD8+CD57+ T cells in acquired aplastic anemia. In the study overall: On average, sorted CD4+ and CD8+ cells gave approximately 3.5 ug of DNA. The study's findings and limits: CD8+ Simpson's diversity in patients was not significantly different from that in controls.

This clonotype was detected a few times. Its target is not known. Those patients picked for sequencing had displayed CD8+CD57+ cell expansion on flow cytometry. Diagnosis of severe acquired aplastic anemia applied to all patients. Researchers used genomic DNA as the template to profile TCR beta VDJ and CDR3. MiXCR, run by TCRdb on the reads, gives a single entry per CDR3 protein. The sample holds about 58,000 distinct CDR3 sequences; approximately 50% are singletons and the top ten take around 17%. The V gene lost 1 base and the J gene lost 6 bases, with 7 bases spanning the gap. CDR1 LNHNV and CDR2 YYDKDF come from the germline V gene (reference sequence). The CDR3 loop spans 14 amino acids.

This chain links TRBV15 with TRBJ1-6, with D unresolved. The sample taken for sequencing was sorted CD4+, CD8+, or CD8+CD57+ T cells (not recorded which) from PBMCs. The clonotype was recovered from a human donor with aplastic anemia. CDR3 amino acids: CATSRAGSNSPLHF. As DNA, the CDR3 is TGTGCCACCAGCAGAGCCGGGAGTAATTCACCCCTCCACTTT.